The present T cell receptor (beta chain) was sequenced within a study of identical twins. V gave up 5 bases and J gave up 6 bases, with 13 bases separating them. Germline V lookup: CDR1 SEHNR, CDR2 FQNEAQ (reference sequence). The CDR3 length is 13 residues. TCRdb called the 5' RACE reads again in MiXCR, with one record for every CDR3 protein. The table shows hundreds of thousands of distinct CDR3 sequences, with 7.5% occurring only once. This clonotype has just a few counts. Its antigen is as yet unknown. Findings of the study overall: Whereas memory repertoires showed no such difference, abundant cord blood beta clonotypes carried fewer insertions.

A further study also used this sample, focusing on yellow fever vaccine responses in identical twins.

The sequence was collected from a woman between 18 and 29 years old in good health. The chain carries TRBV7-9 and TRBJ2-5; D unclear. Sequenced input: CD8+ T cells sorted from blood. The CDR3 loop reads CASSPSWVQTQYF. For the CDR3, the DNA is TGTGCCAGCAGCCCGAGCTGGGTACAGACCCAGTACTTC.